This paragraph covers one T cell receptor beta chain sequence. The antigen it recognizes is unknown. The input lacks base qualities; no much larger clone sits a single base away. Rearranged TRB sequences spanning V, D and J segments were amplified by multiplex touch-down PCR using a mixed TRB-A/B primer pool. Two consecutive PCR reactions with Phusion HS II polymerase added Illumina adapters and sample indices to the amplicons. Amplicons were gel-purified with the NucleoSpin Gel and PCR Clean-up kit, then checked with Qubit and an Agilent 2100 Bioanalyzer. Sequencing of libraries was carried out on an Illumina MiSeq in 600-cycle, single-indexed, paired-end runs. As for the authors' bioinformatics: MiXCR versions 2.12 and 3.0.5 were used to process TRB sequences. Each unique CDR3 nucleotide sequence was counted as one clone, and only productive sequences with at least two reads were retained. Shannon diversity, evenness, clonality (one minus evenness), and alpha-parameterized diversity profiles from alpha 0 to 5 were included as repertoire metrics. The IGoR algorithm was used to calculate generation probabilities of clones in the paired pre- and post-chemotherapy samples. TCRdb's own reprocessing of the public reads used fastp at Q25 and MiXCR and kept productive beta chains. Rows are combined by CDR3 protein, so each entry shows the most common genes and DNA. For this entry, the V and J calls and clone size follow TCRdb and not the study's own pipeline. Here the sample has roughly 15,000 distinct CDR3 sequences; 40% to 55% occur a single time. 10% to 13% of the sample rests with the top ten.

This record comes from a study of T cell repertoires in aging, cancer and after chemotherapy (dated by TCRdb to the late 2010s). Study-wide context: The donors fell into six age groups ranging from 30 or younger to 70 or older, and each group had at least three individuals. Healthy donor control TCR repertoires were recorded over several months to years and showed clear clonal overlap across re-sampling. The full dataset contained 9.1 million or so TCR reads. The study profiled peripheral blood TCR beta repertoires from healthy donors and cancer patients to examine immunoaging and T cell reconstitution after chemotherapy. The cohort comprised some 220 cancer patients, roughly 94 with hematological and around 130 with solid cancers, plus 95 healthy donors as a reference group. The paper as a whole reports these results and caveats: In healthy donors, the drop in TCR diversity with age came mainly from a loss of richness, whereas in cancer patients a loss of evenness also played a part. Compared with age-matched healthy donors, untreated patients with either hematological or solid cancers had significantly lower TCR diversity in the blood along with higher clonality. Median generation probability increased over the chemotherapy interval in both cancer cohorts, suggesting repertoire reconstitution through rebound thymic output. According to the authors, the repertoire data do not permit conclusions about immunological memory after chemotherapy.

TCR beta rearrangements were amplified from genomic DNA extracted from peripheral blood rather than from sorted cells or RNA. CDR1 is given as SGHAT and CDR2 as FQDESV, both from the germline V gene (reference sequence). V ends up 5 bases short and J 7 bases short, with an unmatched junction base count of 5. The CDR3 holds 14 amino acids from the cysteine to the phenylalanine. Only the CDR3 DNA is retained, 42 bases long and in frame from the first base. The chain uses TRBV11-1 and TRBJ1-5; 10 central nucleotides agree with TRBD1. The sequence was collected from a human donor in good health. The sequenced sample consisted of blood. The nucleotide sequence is TGTGCCAGCAGCGCGGGACAGGGGTGGCAGCCCCAGCATTTT. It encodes CASSAGQGWQPQHF.